This TCR beta chain was sequenced during a study of T cell responses to AZD1222 COVID-19 vaccine. Findings and caveats of the study: Just 5 or 6 AZD1222 recipients tested seropositive at baseline. A mostly white British donor set with more females was recruited, and clonal diversity was possibly underestimated. With two AZD1222 doses given, Spike-specific TCR breadth and depth both rose.

The protocol was immunoSEQ multiplex PCR, while the TCRdb copy is restricted to in-frame clones and leaves out a portion. The table has some 120,000 clones, roughly 92% seen once. Concerning this clone itself: Its antigen is unidentified.

The clonotype comes from an adult who received the AZD1222 COVID-19 vaccine. Material: peripheral blood, obtained 28 days after the second AZD1222 dose.

CDR3 DNA: TGCGCCAGCAGCCTGGGACAGACGGATGGCTACACCTTC. Translation gives CASSLGQTDGYTF. The chain combines TRBV5-1 with TRBJ1-2; 7 nucleotides agree with TRBD1. The CDR3 is made up of 13 amino acids. J lost 6 bases, V lost 4 bases, and 6 bases had no gene match. Germline assignment: CDR1 SGHRS and CDR2 YFSETQ.